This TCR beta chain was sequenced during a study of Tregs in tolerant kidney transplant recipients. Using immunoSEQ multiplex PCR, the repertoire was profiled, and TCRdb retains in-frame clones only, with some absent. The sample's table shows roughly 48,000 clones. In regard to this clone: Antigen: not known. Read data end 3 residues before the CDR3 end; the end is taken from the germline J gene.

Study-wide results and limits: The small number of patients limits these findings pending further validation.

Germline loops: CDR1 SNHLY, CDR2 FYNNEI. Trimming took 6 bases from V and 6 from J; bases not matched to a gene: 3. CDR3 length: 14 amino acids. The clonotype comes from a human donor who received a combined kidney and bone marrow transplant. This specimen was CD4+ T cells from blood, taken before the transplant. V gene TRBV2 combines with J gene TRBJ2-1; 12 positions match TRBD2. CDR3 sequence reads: CASRQGLAGNEQFF. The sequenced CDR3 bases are TGTGCCAGCAGGCAGGGACTAGCGGGCAATGAG.